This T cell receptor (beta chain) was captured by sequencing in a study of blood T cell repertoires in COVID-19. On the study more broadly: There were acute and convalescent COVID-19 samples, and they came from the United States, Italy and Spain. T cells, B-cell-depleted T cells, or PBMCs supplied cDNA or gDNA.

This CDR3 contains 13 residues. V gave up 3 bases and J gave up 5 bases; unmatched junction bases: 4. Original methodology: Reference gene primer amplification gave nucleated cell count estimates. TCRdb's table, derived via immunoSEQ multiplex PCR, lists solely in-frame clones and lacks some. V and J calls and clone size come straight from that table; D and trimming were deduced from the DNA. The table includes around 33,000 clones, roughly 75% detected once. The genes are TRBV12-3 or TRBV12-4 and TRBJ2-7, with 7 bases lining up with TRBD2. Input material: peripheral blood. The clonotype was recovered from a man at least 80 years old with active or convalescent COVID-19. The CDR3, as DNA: TGTGCCAGCAGTTTTGCGGGAGTCAACGAGCAGTACTTC. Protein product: CASSFAGVNEQYF.